The next 5 T cell receptor beta chains were all read from a single sample in a study of CD8 T cells in Susac syndrome (dated by TCRdb to about 2019). The library was produced with the immunoSEQ multiplex PCR assay. RNA was extracted using the RNeasy kit, and roughly 0.5 to 1 ug of the RNA was reverse transcribed with random hexamers. Using fastp trimming at Q25 and MiXCR clonotype assembly, TCRdb reanalyzed the public sequencing data and kept in-frame beta chains. For every CDR3 protein sequence, its rows merge into one entry that carries the most common genes and DNA. In all, the sample holds tens of thousands of distinct CDR3 sequences, and roughly 94% of those were seen once. The ten largest clonotypes hold 0.26% of the sample. Sequencing was performed on CD8+ T cells from PBMCs. The receptors stem from a human donor in good health.

The chain carries TRBV3-1 and TRBJ1-2; no clear D. The CDR3 loop spans 14 amino acids. V was pared by 3 bases and J by 5 bases, with 13 bases between. Per germline, CDR1 LGHDT and CDR2 YNNKEL (reference sequence). In DNA form, the CDR3 reads TGTGCCAGCAGCCATCAAACGTCAGGATATGGCTACACCTTC. Its translation is CASSHQTSGYGYTF.

The V and J genes are TRBV5-4 and TRBJ1-1, with D unclear. In germline, CDR1 is SGHNT, CDR2 YYREEE (reference sequence). The CDR3 length is 13 residues. Trimming pared 7 bases from V and 1 base from J, leaving 11 bases between. The DNA for the CDR3 is TGTGCCAGCGGAGACAAACAGAACACTGAAGCTTTCTTT. Protein: CASGDKQNTEAFF. The full variable domain, with the rest looked up from reference TRBV5-4 and TRBJ1-1, is ETGVTQSPTHLIKTRGQQVTLRCSSQSGHNTVSWYQQALGQGPQFIFQYYREEENGRGNFPPRFSGLQFPNYSSELNVNALELDDSALYLCASGDKQNTEAFFGQGTRLTVV.

The rearrangement uses TRBV20-1 and TRBJ2-7, with 8 bases that match TRBD2. The germline gives CDR1 DFQATT, CDR2 SNEGSKA (reference sequence). This CDR3 region has 13 residues. V lost 7 bases, J lost 3 bases, and 8 bases stayed unmatched. CDR3 sequence: CSGRGERVYEQYV. The CDR3 nucleotides are TGCAGTGGGCGGGGGGAACGGGTCTACGAGCAGTACGTC.

V gene TRBV19 combines with J gene TRBJ2-6, with 10 bases identical to TRBD1. The CDR3 runs to 17 residues. The germline gives CDR1 LNHDA, CDR2 SQIVND (reference sequence). Trimming at V came to 8 bases and at J to 2 bases, leaving 9 bases not matched to a gene. The CDR3 is CASAFRDRGPGANVLTF. CDR3 in DNA: TGTGCCAGTGCTTTCCGGGACAGGGGCCCTGGGGCCAACGTCCTGACTTTC.

The rearrangement uses TRBV4-3 and TRBJ2-5; 9 nucleotides match TRBD2. Trimming cost V 0 bases and J 4 bases; bases outside gene matches: 21. Germline assignment: CDR1 LGHNA and CDR2 YSLEER. This CDR3 comprises 21 residues. The CDR3 spells CASSQDALSLLAGLGRETQYF. CDR3 nucleotides: TGCGCCAGCAGCCAAGATGCGCTGAGTCTTCTAGCGGGGCTAGGGCGAGAGACCCAGTACTTC.